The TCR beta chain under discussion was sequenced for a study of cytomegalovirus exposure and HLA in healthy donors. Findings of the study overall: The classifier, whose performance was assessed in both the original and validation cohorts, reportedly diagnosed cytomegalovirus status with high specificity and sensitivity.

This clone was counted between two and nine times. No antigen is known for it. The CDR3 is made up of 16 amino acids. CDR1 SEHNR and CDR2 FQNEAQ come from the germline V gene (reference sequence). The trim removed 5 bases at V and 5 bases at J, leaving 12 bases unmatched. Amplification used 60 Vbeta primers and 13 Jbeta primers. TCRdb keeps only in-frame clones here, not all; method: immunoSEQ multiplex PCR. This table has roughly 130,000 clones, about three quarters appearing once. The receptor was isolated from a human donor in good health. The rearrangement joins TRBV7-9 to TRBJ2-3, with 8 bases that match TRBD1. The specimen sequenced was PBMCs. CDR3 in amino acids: CASSPATQGGLDTQYF. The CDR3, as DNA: TGTGCCAGCAGCCCTGCAACACAGGGGGGTTTAGATACGCAGTATTTT.